This T cell receptor beta chain was documented in a study of T cell responses to AZD1222 COVID-19 vaccine. Produced via immunoSEQ multiplex PCR; TCRdb's table is partial and in-frame only. Here the sample spans approximately 92,000 clones, approximately 91% being singletons. This TCR was recovered from an adult in good health. The source was peripheral blood, collected on day 0 of AZD1222 vaccination.

In nucleotides, the CDR3 is TGTGCCAGCAGCGTAGTAGGAGGGACCTTTGAAGCTTTCTTT. This translates into CASSVVGGTFEAFF. V and J are TRBV9 and TRBJ1-1, with D possibly being TRBD1 (5 bases). Trimming stripped 0 bases from V and 7 bases from J, with 13 bases between. Germline CDR1 reads SGDLS; CDR2 reads YYNGEE. CDR3 length: 14 residues.